Listed here are 26 T cell receptor beta chains from one sample, sequenced in a study of cytomegalovirus exposure and HLA in healthy donors (dated by TCRdb to the late 2010s). Libraries were constructed by the immunoSEQ multiplex PCR assay. For the multiplex PCR, a mixture combining 60 forward primers for TCR Vbeta segments and 13 reverse primers for TCR Jbeta segments was used. As stored in TCRdb, this immuneACCESS dataset retains in-frame rearrangements with V and J assigned. A fraction of the clones does not appear; measured against another copy, unresolved V genes explain less than half of the discrepancy, and the remainder lacks a known reason. In this sample's table one finds about 210,000 clones. The top ten constitute around 0.95% of the sample. Sequenced material: PBMCs. These TCRs come from a woman aged 25 to 45 in good health and CMV-seropositive.

The V and J genes are TRBV30 and TRBJ1-2, with a tentative D call TRBD1 (5 bases). The V gene lost 4 bases and the J gene lost 3 bases, with 9 bases spanning the gap. There are 12 residues in the CDR3. CDR1 is GTSNPN and CDR2 is SVGIG in the germline V gene (reference sequence). CDR3 sequence (DNA): TGTGCCTGGACCCGGGGGTACTATGGCTACACCTTC. Encoded protein: CAWTRGYYGYTF.

This chain uses TRBV11-1 with TRBJ1-1; the match to TRBD1 covers 9 bases. V was clipped by 5 bases and J by 0 bases; unmatched bases: 10. The germline CDR1 and CDR2 sequences are SGHAT and FQDESV (reference sequence). The CDR3 covers 17 residues. In DNA, the CDR3 is TGTGCCAGCAGCCCTAGTCCCGGGACAGGGATGAACACTGAAGCTTTCTTT. This sequence encodes CASSPSPGTGMNTEAFF.

The chain recombines TRBV6-1 with TRBJ1-6; D may be TRBD1 (6 bases). The CDR3 covers 15 residues. V was clipped by 7 bases and J by 2 bases, with 12 bases between them. In germline, CDR1 is MNHNS, CDR2 SASEGT. The CDR3 region has the DNA TGTGCCAGCATTGGACAGCCTACCTATAATTCACCCCTCCACTTT. Protein sequence: CASIGQPTYNSPLHF.

The rearrangement uses TRBV7-9 and TRBJ2-7, with D possibly matching TRBD1 (5 bases). Trimming took off 1 base at V and 5 bases at J, with 15 bases between the two ends. There are 15 residues in the CDR3. Germline loops: CDR1 SEHNR, CDR2 FQNEAQ (reference sequence). The CDR3 DNA is TGTGCCAGCAGCTTAGAAAGGCAGGGTATCGACGAGCAGTACTTC. It yields the protein CASSLERQGIDEQYF.

The chain recombines TRBV9 with TRBJ1-2; 7 bases are a match to TRBD1. From germline, CDR1 is SGDLS and CDR2 YYNGEE. Trimming at V came to 2 bases and at J to 7 bases, leaving 2 bases not matched to a gene. This CDR3 is built from 12 residues. CDR3 DNA: TGTGCCAGCAGCGTGGACAGGCTTGGCTACACCTTC. It specifies CASSVDRLGYTF.

J is TRBJ1-5 and V is TRBV10-1; weak D call: TRBD1 (6 bases). Trimming removed 7 bases from V and 4 bases from J, with 11 bases in between. The CDR3 runs to 13 residues. Germline CDR1 and CDR2: WNHNN and SYGVQD (reference sequence). As DNA, the CDR3 is TGCGCCAGCAATGGACAGATAAATCAGCCCCAGCATTTT. Translating it yields CASNGQINQPQHF.

V is TRBV19 and J is TRBJ2-7; 11 bases line up with TRBD2. CDR3 length: 14 amino acids. The germline gives CDR1 LNHDA, CDR2 SQIVND (reference sequence). The V gene end was trimmed by 7 bases and the J gene end by 3 bases; junction bases not matched to a gene: 5. The CDR3 reads CASNSGRAFYEQYF. In DNA form, the CDR3 reads TGTGCCAGTAATAGCGGGAGGGCCTTCTACGAGCAGTACTTC.

This chain connects TRBV7-2 to TRBJ1-1; 7 nucleotides agree with TRBD1. CDR1 is SGHTA and CDR2 is FQGNSA in the germline V gene. The CDR3 consists of 15 residues. V dropped 5 bases and J dropped 4; count of bases not matched to a gene: 10. CDR3 region: CASSRRTGTATEAFF. The CDR3, as DNA: TGTGCCAGCAGCCGACGGACGGGGACAGCCACTGAAGCTTTCTTT.

The chain has TRBV6-5 and TRBJ1-1; D is perhaps TRBD1 (6 bases). V was pared by 5 bases and J by 5 bases, with 15 bases between. The length of the CDR3 is 14 residues. Germline V gene lookup returns CDR1 MNHEY and CDR2 SVGAGI. CDR3 protein: CASSDQHTGTEAFF. The CDR3 DNA follows: TGTGCCAGCAGTGACCAACACACAGGGACTGAAGCTTTCTTT.

J is TRBJ1-1 and V is TRBV7-9; unclear D gene. This CDR3 spans 15 amino acids. The germline V gene encodes CDR1 SEHNR and CDR2 FQNEAQ (reference sequence). V lost 1 base, J lost 2 bases, and 11 bases lay in between. The chain's CDR3 is CASSLGSPENTEAFF. The CDR3, as DNA: TGTGCCAGCAGCTTAGGATCCCCAGAAAACACTGAAGCTTTCTTT.

The rearrangement uses TRBV6-1 and TRBJ2-7, with TRBD1 matching over 7 bases. CDR3 size: 16 residues. CDR1 is MNHNS, CDR2 SASEGT, per germline. V trimming: 2 bases; J trimming: 6 bases; junction bases outside the gene matches: 13. This CDR3 reads CASSESPPGQAAEQYF. CDR3 coding DNA: TGTGCCAGCAGTGAATCACCCCCCGGACAGGCGGCCGAGCAGTACTTC.

The chain couples TRBV28 to TRBJ1-1; 9 positions match TRBD1. After removal of 6 bases from V and 5 bases from J, the junction contained 13 bases not matched to a gene. CDR1 is MDHEN and CDR2 is SYDVKM in the germline V gene. CDR3 length equals 16 residues. CDR3 in DNA: TGTGCCAGCAGCTGGGAGACAGGGGGGGTGCGGACTGAAGCTTTCTTT. This translates into CASSWETGGVRTEAFF.

The CDR3 protein is CASSYPAGTRPDTQYF. CDR3 sequence (DNA): TGTGCCAGCAGTTACCCCGCCGGGACTAGACCCGATACGCAGTATTTT. V usage is TRBV6-6 and J usage is TRBJ2-3, with TRBD2 identical over 8 bases. The CDR3 has 16 residues. Per germline, CDR1 MNHNY and CDR2 SVGAGI (reference sequence). The ends lost 2 bases at V and 6 bases at J; junction bases unmatched: 10.

The CDR3 protein is CASSQERGSHYGYTF. In nucleotides, the CDR3 is TGCGCCAGCAGCCAAGAGAGGGGGTCACACTATGGCTACACCTTC. The V gene is TRBV4-1, the J gene TRBJ1-2, with D tentatively TRBD1 (6 bases). Trimming took 0 bases from V and 3 from J, leaving 11 bases between them. Germline CDR1 and CDR2: MGHRA and YSYEKL. The CDR3 loop spans 15 amino acids.

The gene calls are TRBV9 and TRBJ1-1; the D is unclear. Germline-derived CDR1 and CDR2 are SGDLS and YYNGEE. Trimming stripped 0 bases from V and 7 bases from J, with 10 bases between. This CDR3 is 13 amino acids long. This CDR3 reads CASSVVTDFEAFF. CDR3 DNA: TGTGCCAGCAGCGTAGTGACGGACTTTGAAGCTTTCTTT.

The rearrangement joins TRBV7-9 to TRBJ2-7, with 8 positions matching TRBD2. V lost 5 bases and J lost 3; bases outside the gene matches: 12. CDR3 length: 16 residues. Germline CDR1 and CDR2: SEHNR and FQNEAQ (reference sequence). CDR3 DNA sequence: TGTGCCAGCAGCCCGTGGAGGGGGACTAGGGGCTACGAGCAGTACTTC. This gives the protein CASSPWRGTRGYEQYF.

V is TRBV6-1 and J is TRBJ2-5; the match to TRBD2 covers 8 bases. CDR1 and CDR2 from the germline V gene are MNHNS and SASEGT. The CDR3 sequence is 14 residues long. Trimming cost V 4 bases and J 5 bases; bases outside gene matches: 6. DNA of the CDR3: TGTGCCAGCAGTGGCCAGCGGGGGATGGAGACCCAGTACTTC. Protein product: CASSGQRGMETQYF.

The chain uses TRBV5-1 and TRBJ1-2; 7 bases align to TRBD1. Germline V CDR1 and CDR2: SGHRS, YFSETQ. This CDR3 has 14 amino acids. Trimming cost V 4 bases and J 6 bases; bases outside gene matches: 9. The CDR3 coding sequence is TGCGCCAGCAGCGAGCAACGGACAGGCGATGGCTACACCTTC. Its translation: CASSEQRTGDGYTF.

The chain is built from TRBV6-5 and TRBJ1-1; weak D call: TRBD1 (5 bases). Trimming pared 5 bases from V and 3 bases from J, leaving 10 bases between. The length of the CDR3 is 13 residues. CDR1 is MNHEY and CDR2 is SVGAGI in the germline V gene. The CDR3 reads CASSAFRDTEAFF. CDR3 sequence (DNA): TGTGCCAGCAGTGCCTTCAGGGACACTGAAGCTTTCTTT.

The gene calls are TRBV5-6 and TRBJ2-5; a weak D match, TRBD2 (6 bases). The end of the DNA fits TRBJ2-7 better, so the J call may be wrong. The CDR3 has 17 residues. Germline V gene sequence: CDR1 SGHDT, CDR2 YYEEEE. The CDR3 region has the DNA TGTGCCAGCAATCGCCGGGGGAGGCAGATTCATGCCTACGAGCAGTACTTC. Encoded protein: CASNRRGRQIHAYEQYF.

This chain joins TRBV19 and TRBJ2-5, with 10 bases aligning to TRBD1. V lost 6 bases and J lost 4; bases outside the gene matches: 11. The germline CDR1 and CDR2 sequences are LNHDA and SQIVND (reference sequence). CDR3 size: 16 residues. The CDR3 DNA sequence: TGTGCCAGTAGCATATCACGACAGGGGGCGGGAGAGACCCAGTACTTC. Its protein product is CASSISRQGAGETQYF.

The rearrangement joins TRBV6-5 to TRBJ1-1; no firm D call. The CDR3 runs 14 residues. V shed 6 bases and J shed 0 bases, with 11 bases lying between them. In germline, CDR1 is MNHEY, CDR2 SVGAGI. CDR3 amino acids: CASSANIMNTEAFF. Written as DNA, the CDR3 is TGTGCCAGCAGCGCAAACATCATGAACACTGAAGCTTTCTTT.

The chain couples TRBV6-1 to TRBJ2-5; weak D call: TRBD2 (6 bases). The closer fit of TRBJ2-7 to the DNA end suggests the J call may be wrong. CDR1 is MNHNS, CDR2 SASEGT, per germline. The CDR3 has 14 residues. Written as DNA, the CDR3 is TGTGCCAGCAGTGAACGGCTAGCGACCTACGAGCAGTACTTC. Protein product: CASSERLATYEQYF.

As for this clone: Mismatch with germline at one junction end may stem from a read error. The V call is TRBV7-2, the J call TRBJ2-3; 8 bases align to TRBD1. The CDR3 contains 15 residues. The germline V gene has CDR1 SGHTA and CDR2 FQGNSA. DNA for the CDR3: TGTGCCAGCACCTTAGCAGGGGGCAGGACAGATACGCAGTATTTT. Encoded protein: CASTLAGGRTDTQYF. Looking up the rest from reference TRBV7-2 and TRBJ2-3 gives the full variable domain: GAGVSQSPSNKVTEKGKDVELRCDPISGHTALYWYRQSLGQGLEFLIYFQGNSAPDKSGLPSDRFSAERTGGSVSTLTIQRTQQEDSAVYLCASTLAGGRTDTQYFGPGTRLTVL.

V gene TRBV7-9 combines with J gene TRBJ2-5; D might be TRBD1 (6 bases). Trimming left V 4 bases short and J 1 base short, with 10 bases between. The germline CDR1 and CDR2 sequences are SEHNR and FQNEAQ (reference sequence). The CDR3 contains 14 residues. The CDR3 region is CASSSRQVQETQYF. The CDR3 DNA is TGTGCCAGCAGCTCCCGACAGGTCCAAGAGACCCAGTACTTC.

The chain uses TRBV5-1 and TRBJ2-5; maybe TRBD1 (6 bases). The closer fit of TRBJ2-7 to the DNA end suggests the J call may be wrong. Germline V gene lookup returns CDR1 SGHRS and CDR2 YFSETQ. There are 14 residues in the CDR3. The CDR3 here is CASSSAGTRYEQYF. The DNA of the CDR3 is TGCGCCAGCAGCTCCGCAGGGACACGGTACGAGCAGTACTTC.